Below, 23 T cell receptor beta chains from the same sample are listed, as sequenced in a study of T cell responses to AZD1222 COVID-19 vaccine. The table came from immunoSEQ multiplex PCR; TCRdb's copy has only in-frame clones and leaves some out. The sample lists around 100,000 clones; 90% were seen once. Sequenced material: peripheral blood, taken on day 0 of AZD1222 vaccination. The receptors come from an adult in good health.

The chain recombines TRBV3-1 (or the pseudogene TRBV3-2) with TRBJ2-2, with D possibly TRBD1 on 6 matching bases. There are 14 residues in the CDR3. Germline lookup yields CDR1 LGHDT and CDR2 YNNKEL (reference sequence). V lost 1 base, J lost 5 bases, and 8 bases lay in between. The CDR3 DNA follows: TGTGCCAGCAGCCAAGTACAGGGTACCGGGGAGCTGTTTTTT. Protein product: CASSQVQGTGELFF.

V gene TRBV5-1 combines with J gene TRBJ1-1, with D possibly matching TRBD1 (6 bases). This CDR3 is built from 15 residues. The germline V gene has CDR1 SGHRS and CDR2 YFSETQ. V lost 4 bases to trimming and J lost 2 bases, with 15 bases between them. As DNA, the CDR3 is TGCGCCAGCAGCCCCAGGACAGCCACAAACACTGAAGCTTTCTTT. It encodes CASSPRTATNTEAFF.

The chain uses TRBV7-9 and TRBJ1-4; TRBD1 is a possible D gene (6 bases). The CDR3 runs 14 residues. Between the trimmed V and J ends, which lost 4 bases and 4 bases, there was a span of 10 bases. Germline loops: CDR1 SEHNR, CDR2 FQNEAQ (reference sequence). The chain's CDR3 is CASSWDTHNEKLFF. The CDR3 coding sequence is TGTGCCAGCAGCTGGGACACCCATAATGAAAAACTGTTTTTT.

This clone was seen once. The chain combines TRBV19 with TRBJ1-1, with a possible D match to TRBD1 (5 bases). The ends were cut back, 5 bases at V and 5 bases at J, with 15 bases in the middle. Germline CDR1 LNHDA, CDR2 SQIVND (reference sequence). The CDR3 is 14 amino acids. CDR3 residues: CASSRGARDTEAFF. The CDR3 nucleotides are TGTGCCAGTAGTCGTGGGGCAAGGGATACTGAAGCTTTCTTT. Looking up the rest from reference TRBV19 and TRBJ1-1 gives the full variable domain: DGGITQSPKYLFRKEGQNVTLSCEQNLNHDAMYWYRQDPGQGLRLIYYSQIVNDFQKGDIAEGYSVSREKKESFPLTVTSAQKNPTAFYLCASSRGARDTEAFFGQGTRLTVV.

The chain combines TRBV2 with TRBJ2-2; 9 nucleotides match TRBD1. Germline CDR1 is SNHLY and CDR2 is FYNNEI. J gave up 4 bases and V 4 bases, and 1 base lay outside the gene matches. The CDR3 consists of 14 residues. CDR3 protein: CASSVDRGTGELFF. In nucleotides, the CDR3 is TGTGCCAGCAGTGTGGACAGGGGCACCGGGGAGCTGTTTTTT.

The chain links TRBV9 to TRBJ1-2, with unresolved D. The germline V and J ends were trimmed by 8 bases and 8 bases, with 10 bases remaining between them. Germline CDR1 and CDR2: SGDLS and YYNGEE. The CDR3 sequence is 10 residues long. The CDR3, as DNA: TGTGCCAGGTTCTCTAGGGGCTACACCTTC. This encodes CARFSRGYTF.

The chain has TRBV27 and TRBJ1-4; TRBD1 is a possible D gene (5 bases). V was pared by 5 bases and J by 2 bases, with 24 bases between. Germline loops: CDR1 MNHEY, CDR2 SMNVEV (reference sequence). The CDR3 extends over 19 amino acids. The CDR3 spells CASSLFLPSVGGTNEKLFF. As DNA, the CDR3 is TGTGCCAGCAGTCTCTTTCTTCCATCGGTCGGGGGTACTAATGAAAAACTGTTTTTT.

V and J are TRBV28 and TRBJ1-2, with 10 bases that match TRBD1. CDR3 size: 14 residues. Germline V lookup: CDR1 MDHEN, CDR2 SYDVKM. The trim removed 8 bases at V and 3 bases at J, leaving 6 bases unmatched. The CDR3 sequence is CASVGQGYYYGYTF. CDR3 DNA sequence: TGTGCCAGCGTGGGACAGGGGTATTACTATGGCTACACCTTC.

The genes are TRBV5-8 and TRBJ2-2, with D uncertain. CDR1 and CDR2 from the germline V gene are SGHTS and YDEGEE. The ends were cut back, 2 bases at V and 3 bases at J, with 5 bases in the middle. The CDR3 has 13 residues. The CDR3 reads CASSFSDTGELFF. Written as DNA, the CDR3 is TGTGCCAGCAGCTTTTCGGACACCGGGGAGCTGTTTTTT.

V usage is TRBV5-1 and J usage is TRBJ1-1; 8 bases match TRBD1. There are 14 residues in the CDR3. With 1 base clipped from V and 5 bases from J, the junction kept 4 bases outside the gene matches. Germline-derived CDR1 and CDR2 are SGHRS and YFSETQ. CDR3 bases: TGCGCCAGCAGCTTGCAAACAGGGGGGACTGAAGCTTTCTTT. Translating gives CASSLQTGGTEAFF.

This chain joins TRBV27 and TRBJ1-1; weak D call: TRBD1 (5 bases). The CDR3 covers 16 residues. Looked up from germline, CDR1 is MNHEY and CDR2 is SMNVEV (reference sequence). Trimming removed 6 bases from V and 1 base from J, with 18 bases in between. The CDR3 bases are TGTGCCAGCAGCGCAGCAGTTTACGGGGCGAACACTGAAGCTTTCTTT. It yields the protein CASSAAVYGANTEAFF.

The rearrangement uses TRBV4-1 and TRBJ1-2; D may be TRBD1 (5 bases). Germline CDR1 MGHRA, CDR2 YSYEKL. The V end was cut by 0 bases, the J end by 7 bases, with 12 bases between. The CDR3 has 14 residues. For the CDR3, the DNA is TGCGCCAGCAGCCAAGACATGAGTCAGGGTGGCTACACCTTC. The encoded protein is CASSQDMSQGGYTF.

The chain employs TRBV5-8 and TRBJ1-2; possibly TRBD1 for D (5 bases). The V end lost 2 bases, the J end lost 1 base, and 6 bases lay between the germline ends. Germline V gene data show CDR1 as SGHTS and CDR2 as YDEGEE. This CDR3 comprises 13 residues. CDR3 DNA sequence: TGTGCCAGCAGCTTTGACAGTAACTATGGCTACACCTTC. Its protein is CASSFDSNYGYTF.

The J gene is TRBJ1-1, the V gene TRBV6-5; no definite D call. V was cut by 0 bases and J by 2 bases, with 7 bases left in between. CDR1 MNHEY and CDR2 SVGAGI come from the germline V gene. This CDR3 has 14 residues. The CDR3 DNA follows: TGTGCCAGCAGTTACTCAGGAGGCAACACTGAAGCTTTCTTT. Protein: CASSYSGGNTEAFF.

On this clone itself: The same CDR3 arises from other DNA sequences in this sample as well. The chain links TRBV24-1 to TRBJ2-2, with D possibly being TRBD1 or TRBD2 (5 bases each). CDR3 length: 14 residues. The V end lost 7 bases, the J end lost 0 bases, and 8 bases lay between the germline ends. Germline CDR1 KGHDR, CDR2 SFDVKD. The CDR3 nucleotides are TGTGCCACCAGGGGACGGTCGAACACCGGGGAGCTGTTTTTT. Its protein product is CATRGRSNTGELFF.

This sequence joins TRBV7-6 and TRBJ1-1; no clear D gene. The CDR3 is made up of 15 amino acids. Germline V gives CDR1 SGHVS, CDR2 FNYEAQ. Trimming left V 5 bases short and J 1 base short, with 14 bases between. The CDR3 coding sequence is TGTGCCAGCAGCCCGAAGCCAGCCAGGAACACTGAAGCTTTCTTT. Its translation: CASSPKPARNTEAFF.

The chain joins TRBV11-3 to TRBJ2-3; 8 bases align to TRBD2. In germline, CDR1 is SGHNT, CDR2 YENEEA. V was clipped by 4 bases and J by 2 bases; unmatched bases: 5. This CDR3 is built from 15 residues. CDR3 sequence reads: CASSSGGGTTDTQYF. The CDR3 DNA reads TGTGCCAGCAGCTCAGGCGGGGGGACCACAGATACGCAGTATTTT.

This clone was recorded only once. The chain uses TRBV7-8 and TRBJ1-5; D is possibly TRBD1 (6 bases). Germline lookup yields CDR1 SGHVS and CDR2 FQNEAQ. Trimming stripped 5 bases from V and 0 bases from J, with 11 bases between. CDR3 length equals 15 residues. CDR3 amino acids: CASSPGTLSNQPQHF. The CDR3 DNA sequence: TGTGCCAGCAGCCCAGGGACACTTAGCAATCAGCCCCAGCATTTT.

The chain links TRBV27 to TRBJ1-4; weak D call: TRBD1 (5 bases). Germline V gives CDR1 MNHEY, CDR2 SMNVEV (reference sequence). The CDR3 extends over 19 amino acids. Trimming cost V 5 bases and J 0 bases, with 22 bases left between them. The CDR3 loop is CASSRLPGRYSATNEKLFF. In DNA, the CDR3 is TGTGCCAGCAGTCGTTTGCCAGGGAGGTATTCAGCAACTAATGAAAAACTGTTTTTT. The whole variable domain, remainder taken from reference TRBV27 and TRBJ1-4, is EAQVTQNPRYLITVTGKKLTVTCSQNMNHEYMSWYRQDPGLGLRQIYYSMNVEVTDKGDVPEGYKVSRKEKRNFPLILESPSPNQTSLYFCASSRLPGRYSATNEKLFFGSGTQLSVL.

This clone was seen a handful of times. The V and J genes are TRBV27 and TRBJ2-2, with 7 bases that match TRBD2. V lost 2 bases, J lost 4 bases, and 16 bases stayed unmatched. The germline CDR1 and CDR2 sequences are MNHEY and SMNVEV (reference sequence). This CDR3 spans 19 amino acids. CDR3 amino acids: CASSLLRLGGGRGTGELFF. DNA for the CDR3: TGTGCCAGCAGTTTACTCCGCCTTGGGGGGGGTCGTGGCACCGGGGAGCTGTTTTTT.

The chain recombines TRBV5-4 with TRBJ2-5; D call uncertain. This CDR3 contains 12 residues. The V and J ends lost 0 bases and 5 bases respectively, with 5 bases between them. Germline CDR1 is SGHNT and CDR2 is YYREEE (reference sequence). In nucleotides, the CDR3 is TGTGCCAGCAGCTTGGATCACGAGACCCAGTACTTC. This encodes CASSLDHETQYF.

The chain joins TRBV28 to TRBJ1-2, with a weak D call TRBD1 (6 bases). The CDR3 runs to 13 residues. Germline CDR1 reads MDHEN; CDR2 reads SYDVKM. Trimming removed 3 bases at V and 3 bases at J, with 8 bases between. CDR3 residues: CASSFQGHYGYTF. As DNA, the CDR3 is TGTGCCAGCAGTTTCCAGGGGCACTATGGCTACACCTTC.

This clone was seen a single time. The chain employs TRBV30 and TRBJ2-5; D gene unclear. The CDR3 length is 12 residues. Germline CDR1 GTSNPN, CDR2 SVGIG (reference sequence). Trimming took off 0 bases at V and 1 base at J, with 3 bases between the two ends. The CDR3 region is CAWSVTQETQYF. The CDR3 DNA is TGTGCCTGGAGTGTAACCCAAGAGACCCAGTACTTC.